This T cell receptor beta chain was sequenced during a study of somatic mutations in cytotoxic T cells in rheumatoid arthritis. Study-level background: Right after diagnosis, and before any treatment had started, patient peripheral blood (roughly 29 ml EDTA) was drawn.

Study conclusions and caveats: Levels of CD8+ T-cell clonality in rheumatoid arthritis patients were statistically indistinguishable from those seen in age-matched healthy controls, with no significant difference. Over 20% of CD8+ cells belonged to the largest CD8+ clone in about an eighth of the roughly 65 patients. For rheumatoid arthritis patients, CD8+ clonality increased with age, whereas it did not in healthy controls.

Germline CDR1 SGDLS, CDR2 YYNGEE. The CDR3 consists of 14 residues. V shed 0 bases and J 3 bases; nucleotides not matched to a gene: 3. Concerning this clone itself: What it recognizes is unknown.

Generated by immunoSEQ multiplex PCR, the TCRdb table keeps only in-frame clones and is missing some. The sample lists a few thousand clones; 82% were seen once. The chain has TRBV9 and TRBJ2-7; 7 bases map to TRBD1. This receptor was taken from a woman between 50 and 59 years old with rheumatoid arthritis. Sequences were obtained from CD8+ T cells sorted from blood. Here the CDR3 DNA reads TGTGCCAGCAGCGTAGCGGCAGGGGGCTACGAGCAGTACTTC. This translates into CASSVAAGGYEQYF.